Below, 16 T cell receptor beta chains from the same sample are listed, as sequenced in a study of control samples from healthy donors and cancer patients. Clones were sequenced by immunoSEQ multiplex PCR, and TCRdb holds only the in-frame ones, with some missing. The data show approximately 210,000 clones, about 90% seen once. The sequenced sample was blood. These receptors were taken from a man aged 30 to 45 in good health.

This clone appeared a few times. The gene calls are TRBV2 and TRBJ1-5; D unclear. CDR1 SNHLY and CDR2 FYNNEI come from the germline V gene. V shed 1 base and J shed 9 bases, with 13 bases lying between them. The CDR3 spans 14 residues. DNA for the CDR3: TGTGCCAGCAGTGAAGGGCCTTATCTAGGGCCCCAGCATTTT. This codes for CASSEGPYLGPQHF.

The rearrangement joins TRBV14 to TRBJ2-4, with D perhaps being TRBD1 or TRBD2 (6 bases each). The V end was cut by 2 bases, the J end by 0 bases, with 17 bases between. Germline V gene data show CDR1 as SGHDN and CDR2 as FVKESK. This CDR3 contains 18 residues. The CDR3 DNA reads TGTGCCAGCAGCCAAAAGTCCCGGGGGCAGATAGCCAAAAACATTCAGTACTTC. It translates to CASSQKSRGQIAKNIQYF.

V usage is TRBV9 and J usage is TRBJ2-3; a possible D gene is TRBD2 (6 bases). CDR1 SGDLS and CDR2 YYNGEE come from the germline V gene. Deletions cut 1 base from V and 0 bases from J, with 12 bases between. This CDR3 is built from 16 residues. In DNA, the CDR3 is TGTGCCAGCAGCGTAATTAGCGGTCGTAGCACAGATACGCAGTATTTT. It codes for CASSVISGRSTDTQYF.

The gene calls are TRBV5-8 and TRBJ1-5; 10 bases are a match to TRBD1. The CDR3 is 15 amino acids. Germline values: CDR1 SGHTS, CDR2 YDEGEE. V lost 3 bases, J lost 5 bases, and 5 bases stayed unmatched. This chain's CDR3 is CASSSGQGNHQPQHF. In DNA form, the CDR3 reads TGTGCCAGCAGCTCGGGACAGGGGAATCATCAGCCCCAGCATTTT. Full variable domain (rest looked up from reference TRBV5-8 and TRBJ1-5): EAGVTQSPTHLIKTRGQQATLRCSPISGHTSVYWYQQALGLGLQFLLWYDEGEERNRGNFPPRFSGRQFPNYSSELNVNALELEDSALYLCASSSGQGNHQPQHFGDGTRLSIL.

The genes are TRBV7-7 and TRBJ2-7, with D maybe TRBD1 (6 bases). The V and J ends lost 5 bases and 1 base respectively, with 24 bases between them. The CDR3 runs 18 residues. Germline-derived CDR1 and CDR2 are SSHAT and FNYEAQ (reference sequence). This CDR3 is CASSPRPGTRAHSYEQYF. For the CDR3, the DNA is TGTGCCAGCAGCCCGCGTCCCGGGACAAGGGCCCATTCCTACGAGCAGTACTTC. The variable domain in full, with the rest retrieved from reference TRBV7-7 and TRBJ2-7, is GAGVSQSPRYKVTKRGQDVTLRCDPISSHATLYWYQQALGQGPEFLTYFNYEAQPDKSGLPSDRFSAERPEGSISTLTIQRTEQRDSAMYRCASSPRPGTRAHSYEQYFGPGTRLTVT.

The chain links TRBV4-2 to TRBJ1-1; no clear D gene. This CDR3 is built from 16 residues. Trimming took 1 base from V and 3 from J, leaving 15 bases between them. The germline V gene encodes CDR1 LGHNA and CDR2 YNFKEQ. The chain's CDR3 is CASSQVIVRSDTEAFF. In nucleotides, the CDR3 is TGTGCCAGCAGCCAAGTGATCGTTAGGTCGGACACTGAAGCTTTCTTT.

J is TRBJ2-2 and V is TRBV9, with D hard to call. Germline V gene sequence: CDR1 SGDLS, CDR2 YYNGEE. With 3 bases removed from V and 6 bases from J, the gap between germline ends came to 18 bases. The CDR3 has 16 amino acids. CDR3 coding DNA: TGTGCCAGCAGCGGAATTCACCGGGCGCGGTCCGGGGAGCTGTTTTTT. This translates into CASSGIHRARSGELFF.

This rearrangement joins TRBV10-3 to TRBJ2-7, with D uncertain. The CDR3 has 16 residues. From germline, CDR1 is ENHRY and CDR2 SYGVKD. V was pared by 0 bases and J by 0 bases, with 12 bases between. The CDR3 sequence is CAISESYGLSSYEQYF. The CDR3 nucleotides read TGTGCCATCAGTGAGTCGTATGGGTTGAGCTCCTACGAGCAGTACTTC.

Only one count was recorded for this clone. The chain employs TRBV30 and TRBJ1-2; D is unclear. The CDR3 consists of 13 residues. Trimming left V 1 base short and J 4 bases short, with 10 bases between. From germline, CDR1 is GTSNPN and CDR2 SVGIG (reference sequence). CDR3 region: CAWSEWGGYGYTF. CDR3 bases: TGTGCCTGGAGTGAGTGGGGAGGCTATGGCTACACCTTC. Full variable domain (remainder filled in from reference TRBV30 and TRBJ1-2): SQTIHQWPATLVQPVGSPLSLECTVEGTSNPNLYWYRQAAGRGLQLLFYSVGIGQISSEVPQNLSASRPQDRQFILSSKKLLLSDSGFYLCAWSEWGGYGYTFGSGTRLTVV.

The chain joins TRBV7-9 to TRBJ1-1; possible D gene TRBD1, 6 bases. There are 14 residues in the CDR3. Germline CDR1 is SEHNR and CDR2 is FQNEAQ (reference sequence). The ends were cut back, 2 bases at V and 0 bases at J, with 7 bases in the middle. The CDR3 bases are TGTGCCAGCAGCTTAACAGGGTTGAACACTGAAGCTTTCTTT. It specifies CASSLTGLNTEAFF.

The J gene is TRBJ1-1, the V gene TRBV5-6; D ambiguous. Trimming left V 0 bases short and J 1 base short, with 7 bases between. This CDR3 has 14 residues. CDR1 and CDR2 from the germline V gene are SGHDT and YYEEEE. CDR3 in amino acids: CASSLGGSNTEAFF. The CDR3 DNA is TGTGCCAGCAGCTTGGGCGGGTCGAACACTGAAGCTTTCTTT.

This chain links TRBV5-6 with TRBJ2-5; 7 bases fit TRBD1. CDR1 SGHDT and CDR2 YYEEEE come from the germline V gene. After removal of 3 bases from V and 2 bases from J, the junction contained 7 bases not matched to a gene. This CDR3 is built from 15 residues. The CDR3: CASSSGQETQETQYF. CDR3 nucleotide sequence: TGTGCCAGCAGCTCCGGACAGGAGACACAAGAGACCCAGTACTTC.

The CDR3 here is CASSPQFVQGVYNSPLHF. The DNA of the CDR3 is TGTGCCAGCAGCCCCCAATTTGTGCAGGGGGTGTATAATTCACCCCTCCACTTT. The rearrangement uses TRBV4-2 and TRBJ1-6; TRBD1 aligns across 7 bases. Germline loops: CDR1 LGHNA, CDR2 YNFKEQ. The length of the CDR3 is 18 residues. V dropped 4 bases and J dropped 4; count of bases not matched to a gene: 13.

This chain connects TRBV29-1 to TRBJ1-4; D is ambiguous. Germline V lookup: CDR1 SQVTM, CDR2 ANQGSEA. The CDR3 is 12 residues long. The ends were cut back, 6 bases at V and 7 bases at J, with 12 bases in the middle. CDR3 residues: CSVSAGSEKLFF. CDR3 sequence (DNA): TGCAGCGTGTCGGCTGGGAGTGAAAAACTGTTTTTT.

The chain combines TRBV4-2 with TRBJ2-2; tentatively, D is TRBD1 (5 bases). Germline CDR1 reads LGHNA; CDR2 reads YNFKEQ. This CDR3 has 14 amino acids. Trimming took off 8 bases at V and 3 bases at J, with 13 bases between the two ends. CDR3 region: CASRPQGHTGELFF. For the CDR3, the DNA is TGTGCCAGCCGCCCCCAGGGCCACACCGGGGAGCTGTTTTTT.

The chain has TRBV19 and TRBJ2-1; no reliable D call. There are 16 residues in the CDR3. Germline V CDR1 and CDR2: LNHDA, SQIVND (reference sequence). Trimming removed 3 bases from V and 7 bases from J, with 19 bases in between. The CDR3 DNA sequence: TGTGCCAGTAGTATCTGGCTAGGTCCTGGAGATAATGAGCAGTTCTTC. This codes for CASSIWLGPGDNEQFF.